The source of this T cell receptor beta chain is a study of T cells after yellow fever vaccination. Germline V gives CDR1 SQVTM, CDR2 ANQGSEA. J was trimmed by 8 bases and V by 8 bases; bases with no gene match: 12. The CDR3 is made up of 13 amino acids. TCRdb independently ran MiXCR on the 5' RACE reads; one entry per CDR3 protein. Found here are about 320,000 distinct CDR3 sequences, under 15% of them singletons; the top ten hold roughly 3.1%. This clonotype was observed a few times. Its antigen is undetermined. General study findings and limits: The study re-detected most primary-vaccination clones after the booster (about 96% CD4, roughly 88% CD8).

The receptor's source is a man between 18 and 29 years old who received the YFV17D yellow fever vaccine. The chain combines TRBV29-1 with TRBJ2-1, with 7 bases aligning to TRBD2. Here the sequenced sample was CD4+ T cells sorted from PBMCs, taken 15 days after the yellow fever booster vaccination. CDR3 coding DNA: TGCAGCTTCAACCGACTAGCCTGGGATGAGCAGTTCTTC. Translation gives CSFNRLAWDEQFF.